This T cell receptor beta chain was sequenced for a study of blood T cell repertoires in COVID-19. CDR1 is LNHNV, CDR2 YYDKDF, per germline (reference sequence). J gave up 4 bases and V 2 bases, and 1 base lay outside the gene matches. The CDR3 consists of 14 residues. Produced via immunoSEQ multiplex PCR; TCRdb's table is partial and in-frame only. The sample lists about 85,000 clones, around 87% occurring once. This chain links TRBV15 with TRBJ1-5; 8 bases line up with TRBD1. This TCR was sampled from a woman older than 75 with active or convalescent COVID-19. Input material: peripheral blood. DNA for the CDR3: TGTGCCACCAGCAGAAGGACAGGGAATCAGCCCCAGCATTTT. This encodes CATSRRTGNQPQHF.